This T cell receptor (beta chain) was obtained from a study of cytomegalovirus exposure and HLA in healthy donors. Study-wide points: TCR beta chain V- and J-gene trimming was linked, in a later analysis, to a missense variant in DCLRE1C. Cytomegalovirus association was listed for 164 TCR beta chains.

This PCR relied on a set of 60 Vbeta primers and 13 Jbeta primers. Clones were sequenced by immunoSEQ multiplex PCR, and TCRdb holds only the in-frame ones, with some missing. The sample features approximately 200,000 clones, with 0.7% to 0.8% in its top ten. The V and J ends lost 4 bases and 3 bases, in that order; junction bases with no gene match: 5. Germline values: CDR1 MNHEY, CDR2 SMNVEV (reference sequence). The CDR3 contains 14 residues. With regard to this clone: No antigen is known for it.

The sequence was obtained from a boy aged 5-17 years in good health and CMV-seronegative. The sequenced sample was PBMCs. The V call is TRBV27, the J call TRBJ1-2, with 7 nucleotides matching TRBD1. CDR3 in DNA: TGTGCCAGCAGTTGGAAAGGGACAGACTATGGCTACACCTTC. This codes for CASSWKGTDYGYTF.